This record covers a single T cell receptor beta chain. Recovery meant two consecutive negative NP/OP PCR tests, professional clearance, or resolved symptoms. The data belong to a study of blood T cell repertoires in COVID-19. Study-wide background: The analysed material was cDNA or gDNA that came from T cells, B-cell-depleted T cells, or PBMCs.

Per the germline V gene, CDR1 is LGHDT and CDR2 is YNNKEL (reference sequence). There are 12 residues in the CDR3. Trimming cost V 8 bases and J 6 bases; bases outside gene matches: 5. The protocol was immunoSEQ multiplex PCR, while the TCRdb copy is restricted to in-frame clones and leaves out a portion. Among approximately 470,000 clones listed, roughly 90% were seen once. The V gene is TRBV3-1 (or the pseudogene TRBV3-2), the J gene TRBJ2-3; TRBD2 aligns across 7 bases. The sequenced sample consisted of PBMCs or T cells enriched from blood (not recorded which). The TCR was taken from a woman between 18 and 30 years old who had recovered from COVID-19. For the CDR3, the DNA is TGTGCCAGCGGGGACGGGGGGGATACGCAGTATTTT. It yields the protein CASGDGGDTQYF.